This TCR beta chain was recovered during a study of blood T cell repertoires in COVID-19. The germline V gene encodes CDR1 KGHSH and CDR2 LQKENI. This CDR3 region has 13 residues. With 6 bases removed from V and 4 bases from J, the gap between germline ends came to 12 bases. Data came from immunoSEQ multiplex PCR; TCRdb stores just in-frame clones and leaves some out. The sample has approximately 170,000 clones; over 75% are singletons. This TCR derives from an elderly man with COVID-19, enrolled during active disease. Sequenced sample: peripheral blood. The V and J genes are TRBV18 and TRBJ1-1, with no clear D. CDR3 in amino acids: CASSTASGTEAFF. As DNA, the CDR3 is TGTGCCAGCTCTACCGCCTCCGGCACTGAAGCTTTCTTT.